The sequence of this T cell receptor beta chain was determined in a study of OX40 agonist ivuxolimab in advanced cancers. Looking at the study overall: Treatment received earlier with anti-PD-1, anti-PD-L1 or anti-CTLA-4 agents was allowed, and roughly 40% had some. Overall study results and limits: A proportion of nonresponders additionally exhibited low normalized T-cell clonal expansion. Circulating CD4+ and CD8+ T cells showed clonal expansion by week 6 at 0.1 to 3.0 mg/kg. Mean expanded clone counts were higher in CD8+ than CD4+ T cells.

Deletions cut 2 bases from V and 2 bases from J, with 11 bases between. This CDR3 has 15 residues. Germline CDR1 reads LNHDA; CDR2 reads SQIVND (reference sequence). The repertoire was sequenced with immunoSEQ multiplex PCR; TCRdb's copy has only in-frame clones and lacks some. Among around 20,000 clones listed, around 85% were seen once. This clone came up a few times. Antigen unknown. The clonotype comes from an adult with an advanced solid tumor such as melanoma, head and neck, liver or kidney cancer. V and J are TRBV19 and TRBJ2-3; D perhaps matches TRBD1 (5 bases). The source was CD4+ or CD8+ T cells sorted from blood, collected in a trial of the OX40 agonist ivuxolimab. CDR3 coding DNA: TGTGCCAGTAGTATATCCCAGGGTGTCACAGATACGCAGTATTTT. It encodes CASSISQGVTDTQYF.